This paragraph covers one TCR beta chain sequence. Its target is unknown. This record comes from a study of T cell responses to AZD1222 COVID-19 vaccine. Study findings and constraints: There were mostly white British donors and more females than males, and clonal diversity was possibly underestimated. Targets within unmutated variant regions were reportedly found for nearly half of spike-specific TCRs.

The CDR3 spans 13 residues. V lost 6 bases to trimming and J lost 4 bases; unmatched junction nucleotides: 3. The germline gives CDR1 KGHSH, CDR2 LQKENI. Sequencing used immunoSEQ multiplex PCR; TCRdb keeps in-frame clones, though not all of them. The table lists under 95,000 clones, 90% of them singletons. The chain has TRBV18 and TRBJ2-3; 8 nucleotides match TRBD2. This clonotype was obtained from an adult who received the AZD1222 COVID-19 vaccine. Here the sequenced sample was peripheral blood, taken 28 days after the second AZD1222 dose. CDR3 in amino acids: CASSSGGADTQYF. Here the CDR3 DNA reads TGTGCCAGCTCCTCCGGGGGGGCAGATACGCAGTATTTT.